The sequence of this T cell receptor (beta chain) was determined in a study of blood T cell repertoires in COVID-19. Study-level background: Both acute and convalescent COVID-19 samples were obtained from the United States, Italy and Spain. Sample material is recorded as cDNA or gDNA derived from T cells, B-cell-depleted T cells, or PBMCs.

Trimming at V came to 5 bases and at J to 8 bases, leaving 7 bases not matched to a gene. Germline lookup yields CDR1 LNHDA and CDR2 SQIVND (reference sequence). The CDR3 totals 13 residues. Per the authors' pipeline: Amplification of reference gene primers was used by the study to estimate nucleated cell counts. Generated by immunoSEQ multiplex PCR, the TCRdb table keeps only in-frame clones and is missing some. The V and J calls and clone size were taken over from that table, and D and trimming were inferred from the DNA. In the table there are some 170,000 clones, over 80% of which are singletons.

The J gene is TRBJ1-2, the V gene TRBV19; 8 bases map to TRBD1. What was sequenced was peripheral blood. This clonotype was sampled from a woman between 45 and 60 years old with acute or convalescent COVID-19. The CDR3 DNA is TGTGCCAGTAGTCCAACAGGGGGTGGCGGCTACACCTTC. Translated, it gives CASSPTGGGGYTF.